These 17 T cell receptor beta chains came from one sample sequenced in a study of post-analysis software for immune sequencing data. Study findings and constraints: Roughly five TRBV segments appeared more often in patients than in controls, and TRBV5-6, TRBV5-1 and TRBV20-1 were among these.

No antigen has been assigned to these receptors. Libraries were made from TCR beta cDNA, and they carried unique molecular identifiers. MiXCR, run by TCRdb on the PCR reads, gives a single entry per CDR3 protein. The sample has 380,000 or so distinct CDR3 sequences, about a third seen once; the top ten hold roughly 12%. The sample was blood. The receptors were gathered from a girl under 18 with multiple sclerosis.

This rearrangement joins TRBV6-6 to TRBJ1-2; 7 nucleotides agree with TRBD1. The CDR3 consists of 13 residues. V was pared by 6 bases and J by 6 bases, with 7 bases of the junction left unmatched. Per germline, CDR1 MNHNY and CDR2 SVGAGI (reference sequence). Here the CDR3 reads CASSSDRANGYTF. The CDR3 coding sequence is TGTGCCAGCAGCAGCGACAGGGCGAATGGCTACACCTTC.

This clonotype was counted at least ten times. The CDR3 DNA is TGTGCCAGCTCACTCGGGACAGACGGGGGCTACGAGCAGTACTTC. Protein sequence: CASSLGTDGGYEQYF. The chain has TRBV18 and TRBJ2-7, with D possibly being TRBD1 (7 bases). Germline lookup yields CDR1 KGHSH and CDR2 LQKENI. This CDR3 spans 15 amino acids. V was clipped by 4 bases and J by 3 bases, with 16 bases between them.

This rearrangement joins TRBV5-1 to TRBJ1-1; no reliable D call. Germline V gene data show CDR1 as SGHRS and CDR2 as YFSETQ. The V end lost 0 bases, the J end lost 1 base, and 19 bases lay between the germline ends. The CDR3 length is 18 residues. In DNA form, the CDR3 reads TGCGCCAGCAGCTTGGTGGTCAGACTAAAAACCTCGAACACTGAAGCTTTCTTT. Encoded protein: CASSLVVRLKTSNTEAFF.

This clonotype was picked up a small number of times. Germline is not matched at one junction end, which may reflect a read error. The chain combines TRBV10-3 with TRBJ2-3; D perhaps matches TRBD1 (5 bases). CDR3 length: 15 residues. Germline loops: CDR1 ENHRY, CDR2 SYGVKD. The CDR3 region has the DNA TGTGCCATCAGTTCAGGGCATCCAAGCACAGACACGCAGTATTTT. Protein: CAISSGHPSTDTQYF.

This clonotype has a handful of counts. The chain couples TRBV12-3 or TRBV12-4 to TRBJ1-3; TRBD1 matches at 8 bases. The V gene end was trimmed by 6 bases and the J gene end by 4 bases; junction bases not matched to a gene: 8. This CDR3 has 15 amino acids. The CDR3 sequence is CASSSGTGSGNTIYF. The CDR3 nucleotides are TGTGCCAGCAGCTCCGGGACAGGCTCCGGAAACACCATATATTTT.

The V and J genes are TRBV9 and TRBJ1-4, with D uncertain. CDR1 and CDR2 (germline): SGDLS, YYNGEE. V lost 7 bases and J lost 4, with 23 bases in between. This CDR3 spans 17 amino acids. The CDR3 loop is CASGSSPGSAFNEKLFF. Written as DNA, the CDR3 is TGTGCCAGCGGCTCCTCGCCGGGGTCTGCCTTTAATGAAAAACTGTTTTTT.

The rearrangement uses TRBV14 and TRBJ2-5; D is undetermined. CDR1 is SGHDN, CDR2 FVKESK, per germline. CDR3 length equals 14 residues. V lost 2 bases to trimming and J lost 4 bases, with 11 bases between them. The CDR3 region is CASSQRGLGETQYF. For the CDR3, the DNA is TGTGCCAGCAGCCAAAGAGGCCTTGGAGAGACCCAGTACTTC.

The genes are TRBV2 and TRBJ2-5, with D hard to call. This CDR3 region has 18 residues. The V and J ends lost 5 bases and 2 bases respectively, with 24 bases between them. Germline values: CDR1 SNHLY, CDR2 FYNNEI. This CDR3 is CASSKVVRQEGWQETQYF. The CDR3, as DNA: TGTGCCAGCAGTAAAGTGGTGAGGCAGGAAGGATGGCAAGAGACCCAGTACTTC.

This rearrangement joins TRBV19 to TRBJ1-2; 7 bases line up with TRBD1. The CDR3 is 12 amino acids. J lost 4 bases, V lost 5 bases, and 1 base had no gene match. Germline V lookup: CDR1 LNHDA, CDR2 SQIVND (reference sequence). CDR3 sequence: CASSDRAYGYTF. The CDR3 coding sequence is TGTGCCAGTAGTGACAGGGCCTATGGCTACACCTTC. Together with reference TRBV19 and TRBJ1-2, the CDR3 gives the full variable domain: DGGITQSPKYLFRKEGQNVTLSCEQNLNHDAMYWYRQDPGQGLRLIYYSQIVNDFQKGDIAEGYSVSREKKESFPLTVTSAQKNPTAFYLCASSDRAYGYTFGSGTRLTVV.

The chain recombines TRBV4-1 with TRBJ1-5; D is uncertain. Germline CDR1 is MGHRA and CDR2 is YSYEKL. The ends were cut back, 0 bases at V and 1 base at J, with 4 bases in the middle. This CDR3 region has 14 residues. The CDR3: CASSQENSNQPQHF. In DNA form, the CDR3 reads TGCGCCAGCAGCCAAGAAAACAGCAATCAGCCCCAGCATTTT.

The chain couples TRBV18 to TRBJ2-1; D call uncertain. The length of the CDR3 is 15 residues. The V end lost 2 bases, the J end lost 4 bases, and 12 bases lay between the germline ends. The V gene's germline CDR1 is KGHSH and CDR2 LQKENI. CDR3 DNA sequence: TGTGCCAGCTCACCAGAAAGCTACCAGTACAATGAGCAGTTCTTC. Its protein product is CASSPESYQYNEQFF.

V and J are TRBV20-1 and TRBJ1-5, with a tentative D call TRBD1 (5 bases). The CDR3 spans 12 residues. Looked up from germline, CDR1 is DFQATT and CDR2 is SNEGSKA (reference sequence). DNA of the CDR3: TGCAGGGTTCAGGGTGCCAATCAGCCCCAGCATTTT. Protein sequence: CRVQGANQPQHF.

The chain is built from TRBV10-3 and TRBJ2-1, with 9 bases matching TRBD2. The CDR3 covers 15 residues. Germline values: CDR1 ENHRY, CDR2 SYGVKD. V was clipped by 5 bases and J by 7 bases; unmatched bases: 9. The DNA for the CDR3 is TGTGCCATCAGTCAGGCTAGCGGGGCAAGGAATGAGCAGTTCTTC. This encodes CAISQASGARNEQFF.

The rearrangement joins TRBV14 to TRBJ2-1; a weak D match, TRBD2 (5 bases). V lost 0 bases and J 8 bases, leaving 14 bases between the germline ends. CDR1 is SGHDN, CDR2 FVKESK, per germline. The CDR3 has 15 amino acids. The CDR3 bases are TGTGCCAGCAGCCAAGAACTAGGAAGGTGGGATGAGCAGTTCTTC. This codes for CASSQELGRWDEQFF.

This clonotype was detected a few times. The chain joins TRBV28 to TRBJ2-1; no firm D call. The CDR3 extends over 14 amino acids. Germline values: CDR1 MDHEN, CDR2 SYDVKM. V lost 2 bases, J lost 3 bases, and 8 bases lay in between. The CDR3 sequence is CASSLEGLYNEQFF. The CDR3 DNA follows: TGTGCCAGCAGTTTAGAAGGCCTCTACAATGAGCAGTTCTTC.

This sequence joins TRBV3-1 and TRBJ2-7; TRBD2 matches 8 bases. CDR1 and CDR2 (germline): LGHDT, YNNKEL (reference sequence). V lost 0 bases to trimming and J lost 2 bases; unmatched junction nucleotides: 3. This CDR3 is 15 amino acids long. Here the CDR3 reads CASSQELAVTYEQYF. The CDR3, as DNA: TGTGCCAGCAGCCAAGAACTAGCGGTTACCTACGAGCAGTACTTC.

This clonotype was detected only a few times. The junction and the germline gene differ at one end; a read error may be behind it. CDR3 sequence: CACSVGQGNTGELFF. The CDR3 nucleotides read TGTGCCTGCAGTGTGGGACAGGGGAACACCGGGGAGCTGTTTTTT. The chain couples TRBV12-3 or TRBV12-4 to TRBJ2-2; TRBD1 agrees at 9 bases. The CDR3 runs 15 residues.